These T cell receptor beta chains were read from a single sample in a study of CD8 T cells in Susac syndrome. TCRdb called the immunoSEQ multiplex PCR reads again in MiXCR, with one record for every CDR3 protein. The sample gives some 140,000 distinct CDR3 sequences, around 86% of which show up once; more than 0.5% is in the top ten. The sequenced sample consisted of CD8+ T cells from PBMCs. These receptors came from a human donor with multiple sclerosis. Both conserved end residues are part of each CDR3. A D gene is named only where the DNA matches it firmly. Not all rows give a size; the values are once, few, many and, for expanded clones, a class.

J: TRBJ2-3
D: NA
V: TRBV9
size: NA
CDR3: CASSVAGLAADTQYF
DNA: TGTGCCAGCAGCGTAGCTGGTCTAGCCGCAGATACGCAGTATTTT

J: TRBJ2-3
D: NA
V: TRBV27
size: NA
CDR3: CASSSRDYTDTQYF
DNA: TGTGCCAGCAGCTCCAGGGATTACACAGATACGCAGTATTTT

J: TRBJ1-1
D: NA
V: TRBV6-5
size: NA
CDR3: CASSSRETFFLAFF
DNA: TGTGCCAGCAGTTCCAGGGAGACATTCTTTTTGGCTTTCTTT

J: TRBJ2-2
D: TRBD2
V: TRBV7-6
size: NA
CDR3: CASSLVIAGGPIAGELFF
DNA: TGTGCCAGCAGCTTAGTAATAGCGGGAGGGCCAATTGCCGGGGAGCTGTTTTTT

J: TRBJ1-1
D: TRBD1
V: TRBV27
size: NA
CDR3: CASSSGTGSTEAFF
DNA: TGTGCCAGCAGTTCTGGGACAGGGTCCACTGAAGCTTTCTTT

J: TRBJ2-7
D: NA
V: TRBV11-1
size: NA
CDR3: CASSWGSPSYEQYF
DNA: TGTGCCAGCAGCTGGGGGTCACCCTCCTACGAGCAGTACTTC

J: TRBJ2-7
D: NA
V: TRBV12-3/TRBV12-4
size: NA
CDR3: CASSGTGQGEQYF
DNA: TGTGCCAGCAGTGGAACGGGGCAGGGCGAGCAGTACTTC

J: TRBJ2-1
D: NA
V: TRBV12-3/TRBV12-4
size: NA
CDR3: CASSFVNNEQFF
DNA: TGTGCCAGCAGTTTCGTAAACAATGAGCAGTTCTTC

J: TRBJ2-7
D: TRBD2
V: TRBV2
size: NA
CDR3: CASGRLAGALEQYF
DNA: TGTGCCAGCGGGAGACTAGCGGGGGCGTTAGAGCAGTACTTC

J: TRBJ1-5
D: NA
V: TRBV7-9
size: NA
CDR3: CASSLGQGEGQPQHF
DNA: TGTGCCAGCAGCTTAGGTCAGGGTGAGGGTCAGCCCCAGCATTTT

J: TRBJ2-2
D: NA
V: TRBV7-2
size: few
CDR3: CASSPTASGAGELFF
DNA: TGTGCCAGCAGCCCGACTGCCTCTGGGGCCGGGGAGCTGTTTTTT

J: TRBJ2-7
D: TRBD1
V: TRBV6-6
size: NA
CDR3: CASSYSTGFAYEQYF
DNA: TGTGCCAGCAGTTACTCGACAGGGTTCGCCTACGAGCAGTACTTC

J: TRBJ2-3
D: NA
V: TRBV12-3/TRBV12-4
size: NA
CDR3: CASSLSRGQTQYF
DNA: TGTGCCAGCAGTTTATCCCGGGGTCAAACGCAGTATTTT

J: TRBJ2-7
D: TRBD1
V: TRBV5-6
size: NA
CDR3: CASTAGTGNYEQYF
DNA: TGTGCCAGTACCGCCGGGACAGGGAACTACGAGCAGTACTTC

J: TRBJ1-5
D: NA
V: TRBV7-8
size: NA
CDR3: CASSTGLQALYQPQHF
DNA: TGTGCCAGCTCAACAGGCCTGCAAGCTCTTTATCAGCCCCAGCATTTT

J: TRBJ2-1
D: TRBD1
V: TRBV9
size: NA
CDR3: CASSGGQGVGREQFF
DNA: TGTGCCAGCAGCGGCGGACAGGGGGTTGGACGTGAGCAGTTCTTC

J: TRBJ2-5
D: NA
V: TRBV3-1
size: NA
CDR3: CASSQDLTAGGETQYF
DNA: TGTGCCAGCAGCCAAGATCTAACCGCCGGAGGGGAGACCCAGTACTTC

J: TRBJ2-5
D: NA
V: TRBV5-8
size: NA
CDR3: CASSLEPGEQETQYF
DNA: TGTGCCAGCAGCTTGGAGCCAGGGGAACAAGAGACCCAGTACTTC

J: TRBJ2-7
D: NA
V: TRBV12-3/TRBV12-4
size: once
CDR3: CATGIKWGIHEQYF
DNA: TGTGCCACCGGAATAAAGTGGGGGATCCACGAGCAGTACTTC

J: TRBJ2-7
D: NA
V: TRBV19
size: NA
CDR3: CASSPASAHEQYF
DNA: TGTGCCAGTAGCCCAGCTAGTGCGCACGAGCAGTACTTC

J: TRBJ2-1
D: TRBD2
V: TRBV11-3
size: few
CDR3: CASSLEGWASGYNEQFF
DNA: TGTGCCAGCAGCTTAGAGGGTTGGGCTAGCGGCTACAATGAGCAGTTCTTC

J: TRBJ2-3
D: NA
V: TRBV14
size: NA
CDR3: CASSQGARTDTQYF
DNA: TGTGCCAGCAGCCAAGGGGCGAGGACAGATACGCAGTATTTT

J: TRBJ2-1
D: NA
V: TRBV9
size: NA
CDR3: CASSATWSSYNEQFF
DNA: TGTGCCAGCAGCGCGACGTGGAGCTCCTACAATGAGCAGTTCTTC

J: TRBJ2-1
D: NA
V: TRBV5-1
size: NA
CDR3: CASSLGKVDEQFF
DNA: TGCGCCAGCAGCCTCGGAAAGGTCGATGAGCAGTTCTTC

J: TRBJ1-1
D: TRBD1
V: TRBV7-2
size: few
CDR3: CASSLAVRQGWGTEAFF
DNA: TGTGCCAGCAGCTTAGCGGTCCGACAGGGGTGGGGCACTGAAGCTTTCTTT

J: TRBJ2-1
D: NA
V: TRBV30
size: NA
CDR3: CAWSVVGAGEQFF
DNA: TGTGCCTGGAGTGTAGTGGGGGCCGGTGAGCAGTTCTTC

J: TRBJ1-2
D: NA
V: TRBV23-1
size: NA
CDR3: CGSPSSAFYGYTF
DNA: TGCGGCTCTCCGTCTTCAGCGTTCTATGGCTACACCTTC

J: TRBJ2-3
D: NA
V: TRBV5-1
size: NA
CDR3: CASSQDRFTDTQYF
DNA: TGCGCCAGCAGCCAGGACCGGTTCACAGATACGCAGTATTTT

J: TRBJ1-2
D: NA
V: TRBV7-9
size: NA
CDR3: CASSPTQGDYGYTF
DNA: TGTGCCAGCAGCCCTACTCAGGGAGACTATGGCTACACCTTC

J: TRBJ2-1
D: NA
V: TRBV4-1
size: NA
CDR3: CASSQEPQGFLSNEQFF
DNA: TGCGCCAGCAGCCAAGAACCGCAGGGATTCCTCTCCAATGAGCAGTTCTTC

J: TRBJ1-5
D: NA
V: TRBV4-1
size: once
CDR3: CASSQVHGGNQPQHF
DNA: TGCGCCAGCAGCCAAGTACATGGTGGCAATCAGCCCCAGCATTTT

J: TRBJ2-7
D: NA
V: TRBV14
size: few
CDR3: CASSDLLSIYEQYF
DNA: TGTGCCAGCAGCGACCTACTATCGATCTACGAGCAGTACTTC

J: TRBJ2-1
D: NA
V: TRBV30
size: NA
CDR3: CAWRGAPEQFF
DNA: TGTGCCTGGAGGGGGGCCCCCGAGCAGTTCTTC

J: TRBJ2-4
D: TRBD1
V: TRBV2
size: NA
CDR3: CASSTRGQGGNIQYF
DNA: TGTGCCAGCAGTACCCGCGGACAGGGGGGAAACATTCAGTACTTC

J: TRBJ1-3
D: NA
V: TRBV11-2
size: NA
CDR3: CASSFYQASGNTIYF
DNA: TGTGCCAGCAGCTTTTACCAGGCCTCTGGAAACACCATATATTTT

J: TRBJ2-1
D: TRBD2
V: TRBV7-9
size: once
CDR3: CASSWPLAGVPYNEQFF
DNA: TGTGCCAGCAGCTGGCCTTTAGCGGGAGTCCCCTACAATGAGCAGTTCTTC

J: TRBJ2-3
D: NA
V: TRBV7-9
size: NA
CDR3: CASSTDTQYF
DNA: TGTGCCAGCAGCACAGATACGCAGTATTTT

J: TRBJ2-1
D: NA
V: TRBV7-8
size: NA
CDR3: CASSPQGFGTYNEQFF
DNA: TGTGCCAGCAGCCCCCAGGGTTTCGGGACCTACAATGAGCAGTTCTTC

J: TRBJ2-6
D: NA
V: TRBV7-9
size: NA
CDR3: CASVGSGANVLTF
DNA: TGTGCCAGCGTTGGGTCTGGGGCCAACGTCCTGACTTTC

J: TRBJ1-5
D: TRBD1
V: TRBV5-5
size: NA
CDR3: CASSPRTGRMFNGNQPQHF
DNA: TGTGCCAGCAGCCCGCGGACAGGGAGGATGTTTAATGGCAATCAGCCCCAGCATTTT

J: TRBJ2-3
D: NA
V: TRBV12-3/TRBV12-4
size: NA
CDR3: CAISDFQTTDTQYF
DNA: TGTGCCATCTCGGACTTCCAGACCACAGATACGCAGTATTTT

J: TRBJ2-1
D: NA
V: TRBV7-8
size: few
CDR3: CASSLVSYNEQFF
DNA: TGTGCCAGCAGCTTGGTTTCGTACAATGAGCAGTTCTTC

J: TRBJ1-1
D: TRBD1
V: TRBV28
size: NA
CDR3: CATVTGARWDEAFF
DNA: TGTGCCACAGTTACAGGGGCGCGGTGGGATGAAGCTTTCTTT

J: TRBJ1-5
D: NA
V: TRBV27
size: NA
CDR3: CASRRIGGNQPQHF
DNA: TGTGCCAGCAGACGAATAGGGGGCAATCAGCCCCAGCATTTT

J: TRBJ2-4
D: NA
V: TRBV11-1
size: NA
CDR3: CASSLTPERVDIQYF
DNA: TGTGCCAGCAGCTTAACCCCGGAGAGGGTGGACATTCAGTACTTC

J: TRBJ1-4
D: NA
V: TRBV9
size: NA
CDR3: CATRQRFIATNEKLFF
DNA: TGTGCCACCCGCCAGCGTTTTATTGCAACTAATGAAAAACTGTTTTTT

J: TRBJ2-1
D: NA
V: TRBV12-3/TRBV12-4
size: NA
CDR3: CASSLGWGQFF
DNA: TGTGCCAGCAGCCTTGGTTGGGGGCAGTTCTTC

J: TRBJ2-2
D: NA
V: TRBV24-1
size: NA
CDR3: CATSALMNTGELFF
DNA: TGTGCCACCAGTGCCCTTATGAACACCGGGGAGCTGTTTTTT

J: TRBJ1-3
D: NA
V: TRBV12-3/TRBV12-4
size: NA
CDR3: CASSPNLLTGNTIYF
DNA: TGTGCCAGCAGTCCGAACTTACTAACCGGAAACACCATATATTTT

J: TRBJ2-5
D: NA
V: TRBV25-1
size: NA
CDR3: CASSDGALYF
DNA: TGTGCCAGCAGTGATGGGGCTCTCTACTTC

J: TRBJ1-2
D: NA
V: TRBV20-1
size: once
CDR3: CSADGGLKGYTF
DNA: TGCAGTGCCGACGGGGGTTTGAAGGGCTACACCTTC

J: TRBJ2-7
D: NA
V: TRBV29-1
size: NA
CDR3: CSVTGTLGEQYF
DNA: TGCAGCGTCACCGGGACACTCGGCGAGCAGTACTTC

J: TRBJ2-7
D: TRBD2
V: TRBV4-1
size: NA
CDR3: CASSLGTTRLSEQYF
DNA: TGCGCCAGCAGCCTTGGGACTACCCGGTTAAGCGAGCAGTACTTC

J: TRBJ1-1
D: TRBD1
V: TRBV19
size: NA
CDR3: CASSLDRGANTEAFF
DNA: TGTGCCAGTAGTCTCGACAGGGGCGCTAACACTGAAGCTTTCTTT

J: TRBJ2-1
D: TRBD2
V: TRBV2
size: NA
CDR3: CASSETSGLNEQFF
DNA: TGTGCCAGCAGTGAGACTAGCGGACTAAATGAGCAGTTCTTC